The T cell receptor (beta chain) under discussion was sequenced for a study of T cell changes during pregnancy in multiple sclerosis (dated by TCRdb to between 2017 and 2020). General notes on the study: The study looked at changes in the T cell repertoire across pregnancy in women with multiple sclerosis.

Worth noting for this clone: The target of this receptor is not known. No much larger clonotype is one base removed from it; base qualities were not supplied.

The CDR3 holds 16 amino acids from the cysteine to the phenylalanine. Only the CDR3 region is kept as DNA, spanning 48 bases read in frame from base 1. Trimming leaves V shorter by 5 bases and J shorter by 7 bases, with the junction holding 10 bases beyond the gene matches. Looking up the germline V gene yields CDR1 MDHEN and CDR2 SYDVKM. Library construction relied on the immunoSEQ multiplex PCR assay. In TCRdb, the immuneACCESS table is reduced to in-frame sequences with V and J assigned. These tables do not hold every clone; where another copy was compared, an unresolved V gene accounts for under half, and the others remain unexplained. Recorded for this sample are fewer than 40,000 clones; 90% of them occurred a single time. Of the sample, approximately 12% is held by the ten largest clones.

The clonotype was recovered from a female donor with multiple sclerosis, enrolled in a pregnancy study. The sequencing used CD8+ T cells from peripheral blood mononuclear cells, collected in the first trimester of pregnancy. Recombination linked TRBV28 to TRBJ2-1; 11 bases in between match TRBD2. The sequenced DNA is TGTGCCAGCAGTCAACCTCTAGCGGGAGGAACTAATGAGCAGTTCTTC. Its protein product is CASSQPLAGGTNEQFF.